The clone carrying this T cell receptor (beta chain) was observed a few times. The antigen is not known. At one boundary the junction diverges from the germline segment, which might be a read error. The germline V gene encodes CDR1 SGHTA and CDR2 FQGNSA. CDR3 size: 18 residues. These data originate in a study of post-analysis software for immune sequencing data. Whole-study findings and limits: In patients, TRBV5-6, TRBV5-1 and TRBV20-1 belonged to roughly five TRBV segments found more frequently than in controls. Significantly lower normalized Chao1 diversity was seen in multiple sclerosis patients than in controls.

Tagging with unique molecular identifiers was a feature of the TCR beta cDNA libraries. cDNA molecules numbering about half a million came from approximately 0.91 to 9.4 million T cells. Via MiXCR, TCRdb re-called the PCR reads, giving one row per CDR3 protein. This table has about 540,000 distinct CDR3 sequences, approximately 34% appearing once. This chain uses TRBV7-2 with TRBJ2-6; 11 bases line up with TRBD2. The receptor was derived from a girl between 2 and 17 years old with multiple sclerosis. Sequenced sample: blood. The CDR3 region is CASSLGLAGGTGVNVLTF. DNA of the CDR3: TGTGCCAGCAGCCTTGGGCTAGCGGGGGGTACGGGGGTCAACGTCCTGACTTTC.